Listed here are 29 T cell receptor beta chains from one sample, sequenced in a study of breast tumors, draining lymph nodes, adjacent tissues. Axillary draining lymph nodes of breast cancer patients supplied the node samples. Via MiXCR, TCRdb re-called the multiplex PCR reads, giving one row per CDR3 protein. The sample shows under 85,000 distinct CDR3 sequences, approximately 19% of them seen only once. The sequenced material came from axillary lymph node tissue. The receptors shown here come from a female donor with breast cancer. Some clones in this sample may be carry-over from other donors' samples.

At least ten counts were recorded for this clonotype. The DNA of the CDR3 is TGCGCCAGCAGCCTAACTTACAGGGAAAGGCACAATGAGCAGTTCTTC. Translation gives CASSLTYRERHNEQFF. The rearrangement uses TRBV4-3 and TRBJ2-1; tentatively, D is TRBD1 (6 bases). Trimming took 4 bases from V and 5 from J, leaving 18 bases between them. This CDR3 is built from 16 residues. CDR1 and CDR2 from the germline V gene are LGHNA and YSLEER.

This clonotype was seen a handful of times. The V and J genes are TRBV7-2 and TRBJ2-7, with 9 bases fitting TRBD2. V shed 8 bases and J 6 bases; nucleotides not matched to a gene: 11. Per the germline V gene, CDR1 is SGHTA and CDR2 is FQGNSA. The CDR3 totals 14 residues. The CDR3 nucleotides are TGTGCCAGCGGCCTTAGCGGGAGCTTCCCCGAGCAGTACTTC. Protein sequence: CASGLSGSFPEQYF.

The table lists this clonotype with many counts. This chain connects TRBV20-1 to TRBJ2-3; D could derive from TRBD1 or TRBD2 (5 bases each). The V gene's germline CDR1 is DFQATT and CDR2 SNEGSKA (reference sequence). The CDR3 sequence is 14 residues long. V lost 0 bases, J lost 4 bases, and 11 bases lay in between. The CDR3 loop is CSARDPLGADTQYF. The CDR3 nucleotides are TGCAGTGCTAGAGATCCCCTGGGGGCAGATACGCAGTATTTT.

Of note for this clonotype: A much bigger clone sits one base away, suggesting this may be a read error. In this CDR3 the conserved last residue, phenylalanine or tryptophan, is missing, so a read error is likely. This rearrangement joins TRBV5-6 to TRBJ2-6; 7 bases are shared with TRBD2. Germline loops: CDR1 SGHDT, CDR2 YYEEEE. This CDR3 spans 16 amino acids. With 0 bases clipped from V and 5 bases from J, the junction kept 5 bases outside the gene matches. CDR3 nucleotides: TGTGCCAGCAGCTTGGGCCTAGCGGAGAGGGCCAACGTCCTGACTTCC. Translated: CASSLGLAERANVLTS.

In this sample, this clonotype turned up many times. V usage is TRBV2 and J usage is TRBJ2-3; 7 nucleotides align to TRBD2. From germline, CDR1 is SNHLY and CDR2 FYNNEI. With 2 bases clipped from V and 1 base from J, the junction kept 3 bases outside the gene matches. The CDR3 has 15 amino acids. CDR3 in DNA: TGTGCCAGCAGTGAACGAGGGAGGGGCACAGATACGCAGTATTTT. Translating it yields CASSERGRGTDTQYF. The entire variable domain, with the rest obtained from reference TRBV2 and TRBJ2-3, is as follows: EPEVTQTPSHQVTQMGQEVILRCVPISNHLYFYWYRQILGQKVEFLVSFYNNEISEKSEIFDDQFSVERPDGSNFTLKIRSTKLEDSAMYFCASSERGRGTDTQYFGPGTRLTVL.

In the case of this clonotype: A clone one base away is much larger, so this may be a read error. The chain combines TRBV19 with TRBJ2-1; a weak D match, TRBD1 (6 bases). This CDR3 is 13 amino acids long. V lost 4 bases, J lost 9 bases, and 13 bases lay in between. Germline V CDR1 and CDR2: LNHDA, SQIVND (reference sequence). DNA of the CDR3: TGTGCCAGTAGTACATCAGGGGTTGGTGAGCAGTTCTTC. Translation gives CASSTSGVGEQFF.

This clonotype was seen a few times. The CDR3 protein is CASSYLSSGRQLYNEQFF. Written as DNA, the CDR3 is TGTGCCAGCAGTTACCTTTCCTCGGGGCGGCAACTCTACAATGAGCAGTTCTTC. J is TRBJ2-1 and V is TRBV6-2 or TRBV6-3, with D perhaps given as TRBD1 or TRBD2 (5 bases each). V lost 2 bases, J lost 3 bases, and 20 bases lay in between. Germline V gene data show CDR1 as MNHEY and CDR2 as SVGEGT. The CDR3 covers 18 residues.

About this clonotype itself: This could be a read error, since a much larger clone is one nucleotide away. The V gene is TRBV5-1, the J gene TRBJ2-5; 7 nucleotides align to TRBD2. Germline CDR1 and CDR2: SGHRS and YFSETQ. The length of the CDR3 is 16 residues. CDR3 in DNA: TGCGCCAGCGGCTTGGGAGCCCCGCCGGGAGGAGAGACCCAGTACTTC. Encoded protein: CASGLGAPPGGETQYF.

Of note for this clonotype: A single base separates this from a much larger clone, so it may be a read error. V gene TRBV7-7 combines with J gene TRBJ1-4; 10 bases match TRBD1. This CDR3 is built from 15 residues. Looked up from germline, CDR1 is SSHAT and CDR2 is FNYEAQ (reference sequence). CDR3 coding DNA: TGTGCTAGCAGCTTAGGACAGGGGGGTAGTGAAAAACTGTTTTTT. It specifies CASSLGQGGSEKLFF. The full variable domain, rest sourced from reference TRBV7-7 and TRBJ1-4, is GAGVSQSPRYKVTKRGQDVTLRCDPISSHATLYWYQQALGQGPEFLTYFNYEAQPDKSGLPSDRFSAERPEGSISTLTIQRTEQRDSAMYRCASSLGQGGSEKLFFGSGTQLSVL.

Ten or more counts support this clonotype. This chain links TRBV7-6 with TRBJ2-7, with TRBD1 as a possible D gene (7 bases). Germline V gene sequence: CDR1 SGHVS, CDR2 FNYEAQ. Between the trimmed V and J ends, which lost 1 base and 1 base, there was a span of 17 bases. The CDR3 runs to 17 residues. The CDR3 region has the DNA TGTGCCAGCAGCTTAGATGTGTCGCGGGACAGTTCCTACGAGCAGTACTTC. As protein: CASSLDVSRDSSYEQYF.

This clonotype came up many times. The chain is built from TRBV15 and TRBJ1-5; tentatively, D is TRBD1 (5 bases). Between the trimmed V and J ends, which lost 1 base and 6 bases, there was a span of 7 bases. The CDR3 spans 13 residues. CDR1 and CDR2 from the germline V gene are LNHNV and YYDKDF (reference sequence). The CDR3 DNA follows: TGTGCCACCAGCAGAGCGCAGGGTCAGCCCCAGCATTTT. This translates into CATSRAQGQPQHF. The variable domain in full, completed from reference TRBV15 and TRBJ1-5, reads DAMVIQNPRYQVTQFGKPVTLSCSQTLNHNVMYWYQQKSSQAPKLLFHYYDKDFNNEADTPDNFQSRRPNTSFCFLDIRSPGLGDTAMYLCATSRAQGQPQHFGDGTRLSIL.

Note on this clonotype: A single base separates this from a much larger clone, so it may be a read error. Since no conserved phenylalanine or tryptophan closes the CDR3, a read error is the likely cause. The V gene is TRBV27, the J gene TRBJ2-5, with a possible D match to TRBD2 (6 bases). V lost 6 bases to trimming and J lost 5 bases, with 19 bases between them. The germline V gene encodes CDR1 MNHEY and CDR2 SMNVEV (reference sequence). The CDR3 spans 15 residues. CDR3 nucleotides: TGTGCCAGCAGCTTGGGATCTCGGGCGGGGGAGACCCAGTACTTA. This encodes CASSLGSRAGETQYL.

This clonotype was counted many times. The genes are TRBV6-5 and TRBJ2-1; the match to TRBD2 covers 10 bases. With 8 bases clipped from V and 4 bases from J, the junction kept 17 bases outside the gene matches. From germline, CDR1 is MNHEY and CDR2 SVGAGI. CDR3 length equals 18 residues. Here the CDR3 reads CASYTGLAGVRGYNEQFF. In DNA, the CDR3 is TGTGCCAGCTACACAGGGCTAGCGGGAGTGAGGGGATACAATGAGCAGTTCTTC.

This clonotype was seen at least ten times. The chain employs TRBV6-5 and TRBJ1-2, with a weak D call TRBD1 (5 bases). The CDR3 totals 17 residues. Germline V CDR1 and CDR2: MNHEY, SVGAGI. V lost 4 bases and J 0 bases, leaving 18 bases between the germline ends. The CDR3 DNA is TGTGCCAGCAGTTCCCTGGGGAGGGGAGTAGCTAACTATGGCTACACCTTC. This encodes CASSSLGRGVANYGYTF.

This clonotype was counted between two and nine times. This sequence joins TRBV4-2 and TRBJ1-5; D not resolved. The ends were cut back, 4 bases at V and 4 bases at J, with 11 bases in the middle. Germline V gene sequence: CDR1 LGHNA, CDR2 YNFKEQ. The CDR3 consists of 14 residues. The CDR3 reads CASSRPGSNQPQHF. In DNA form, the CDR3 reads TGTGCCAGCAGCCGCCCGGGATCAAATCAGCCCCAGCATTTT.

This clonotype was seen ten or more times. The CDR3 protein is CASSTTGGEETQYF. The CDR3 coding sequence is TGTGCCAGCAGCACTACAGGGGGCGAAGAGACCCAGTACTTC. This chain joins TRBV7-2 and TRBJ2-5; TRBD1 matches at 9 bases. The CDR3 consists of 14 residues. Per the germline V gene, CDR1 is SGHTA and CDR2 is FQGNSA. V lost 5 bases and J lost 3; bases outside the gene matches: 4.

This clonotype came up many times. The J gene is TRBJ2-1, the V gene TRBV2; 8 bases map to TRBD1. Per the germline V gene, CDR1 is SNHLY and CDR2 is FYNNEI. This CDR3 comprises 15 residues. V lost 6 bases, J lost 2 bases, and 6 bases stayed unmatched. This CDR3 is CASSADRGAYNEQFF. In DNA form, the CDR3 reads TGTGCCAGCAGCGCCGACAGGGGAGCCTACAATGAGCAGTTCTTC.

In its sample, this clonotype was seen many times. The J gene is TRBJ2-1, the V gene TRBV20-1; TRBD1 matches at 9 bases. The CDR3 loop spans 13 amino acids. Germline CDR1 and CDR2: DFQATT and SNEGSKA (reference sequence). J lost 7 bases, V lost 3 bases, and 4 bases had no gene match. The CDR3 DNA reads as TGCAGTGCTAGTAGACAGGGGGGGAATGAGCAGTTCTTC. This encodes CSASRQGGNEQFF.

This clonotype was detected many times. The rearrangement joins TRBV5-8 to TRBJ2-5; 12 nucleotides align to TRBD2. CDR3 length equals 15 residues. The trim removed 7 bases at V and 4 bases at J, leaving 8 bases unmatched. Germline V lookup: CDR1 SGHTS, CDR2 YDEGEE. The CDR3 DNA reads as TGTGCCAGCGGGCCCCAACTAGCGGGAGGAGAGACCCAGTACTTC. Protein: CASGPQLAGGETQYF.

As for this clonotype: This may be a read error, as it is one base from a much larger clone. V usage is TRBV6-2 or TRBV6-3 and J usage is TRBJ2-3, with D possibly being TRBD1 (5 bases). Trimming removed 8 bases at V and 2 bases at J, with 17 bases between. The CDR3 totals 15 residues. Per germline, CDR1 MNHEY and CDR2 SVGEGT. Here the CDR3 reads CASGTSRGNTDTQYF. CDR3 bases: TGTGCCAGCGGTACAAGTAGGGGAAACACAGATACGCAGTATTTT.

In this sample, this clonotype turned up many times. V usage is TRBV9 and J usage is TRBJ2-3, with D unresolved. There are 13 residues in the CDR3. Germline V lookup: CDR1 SGDLS, CDR2 YYNGEE. Trimming cost V 0 bases and J 2 bases, with 4 bases left between them. CDR3 in DNA: TGTGCCAGCAGCGTAGTGACCACAGATACGCAGTATTTT. Residues: CASSVVTTDTQYF.

The table lists this clonotype with many counts. The genes are TRBV6-2 or TRBV6-3 and TRBJ2-5, with D possibly being TRBD2 (6 bases). Germline V gene data show CDR1 as MNHEY and CDR2 as SVGEGT. Trimming shortened V by 7 bases and J by 5 bases, and 14 bases separated the two germline ends. The CDR3 contains 13 residues. Here the CDR3 reads CASNRRGGETQYF. CDR3 nucleotides: TGTGCCAGCAACCGGAGGGGCGGGGAGACCCAGTACTTC.

This clonotype was seen ten or more times. V and J are TRBV11-2 and TRBJ2-7; TRBD1 might be the D (5 bases). This CDR3 is 15 amino acids long. CDR1 is SGHAT and CDR2 is FQNNGV in the germline V gene. V lost 2 bases, J lost 3 bases, and 14 bases lay in between. The CDR3 loop reads CASSLSDTNSYEQYF. CDR3 sequence (DNA): TGTGCCAGCAGCTTATCGGACACAAACAGCTACGAGCAGTACTTC. Supplemented by reference TRBV11-2 and TRBJ2-7, the full variable domain reads EAGVAQSPRYKIIEKRQSVAFWCNPISGHATLYWYQQILGQGPKLLIQFQNNGVVDDSQLPKDRFSAERLKGVDSTLKIQPAKLEDSAVYLCASSLSDTNSYEQYFGPGTRLTVT.

This clonotype was observed at least ten times. The chain joins TRBV7-3 to TRBJ2-3, with D perhaps matching TRBD1 (7 bases). V lost 5 bases and J lost 3, with 12 bases in between. The CDR3 has 14 residues. Germline loops: CDR1 SGHTA, CDR2 FQGTGA. The CDR3 loop is CASSAGGLTDTQYF. CDR3 DNA sequence: TGTGCCAGCAGCGCAGGGGGGTTAACAGATACGCAGTATTTT.

This clonotype was detected only a few times. V and J are TRBV6-1 and TRBJ2-2, with TRBD1 as a possible D gene (7 bases). Per germline, CDR1 MNHNS and CDR2 SASEGT. The length of the CDR3 is 14 residues. V gave up 9 bases and J gave up 7 bases, with 18 bases separating them. CDR3 nucleotide sequence: TGTGCCAGTGCCGGGCAGGGGGGAGGCGGGGAGCTGTTTTTT. It is translated as CASAGQGGGGELFF.

The sample holds many counts of this clonotype. The rearrangement uses TRBV20-1 and TRBJ2-1; TRBD1 agrees at 9 bases. Trimming cost V 3 bases and J 7 bases; bases outside gene matches: 7. Per germline, CDR1 DFQATT and CDR2 SNEGSKA (reference sequence). This CDR3 is 14 amino acids long. The chain's CDR3 is CSASRDRVRNEQFF. CDR3 coding DNA: TGCAGTGCTAGTAGGGACAGGGTAAGGAATGAGCAGTTCTTC.

This clonotype was seen ten or more times. The chain combines TRBV19 with TRBJ2-2, with D perhaps TRBD1 or TRBD2 (5 bases each). CDR3 length: 14 residues. Per germline, CDR1 LNHDA and CDR2 SQIVND (reference sequence). The V end was cut by 8 bases, the J end by 2 bases, with 12 bases between. The CDR3: CASRRDGNTGELFF. The CDR3 DNA sequence: TGTGCCAGTCGACGGGACGGAAACACCGGGGAGCTGTTTTTT.

This clonotype was detected ten times or more. Written as DNA, the CDR3 is TGTGCCAGCAGTCGACTAGCGGGATACACAGATACGCAGTATTTT. Protein sequence: CASSRLAGYTDTQYF. The V and J genes are TRBV12-3 or TRBV12-4 and TRBJ2-3; 11 nucleotides line up with TRBD2. This CDR3 contains 15 residues. The V gene end was trimmed by 5 bases and the J gene end by 2 bases; junction bases not matched to a gene: 3.

This clonotype was recorded many times. The chain carries TRBV10-3 and TRBJ2-1; D not resolved. V lost 3 bases to trimming and J lost 2 bases, with 8 bases between them. This CDR3 is built from 14 residues. Per germline, CDR1 ENHRY and CDR2 SYGVKD. CDR3 nucleotides: TGTGCCATCAGTGAAAGGGATCCCTACAATGAGCAGTTCTTC. Translated, it gives CAISERDPYNEQFF.